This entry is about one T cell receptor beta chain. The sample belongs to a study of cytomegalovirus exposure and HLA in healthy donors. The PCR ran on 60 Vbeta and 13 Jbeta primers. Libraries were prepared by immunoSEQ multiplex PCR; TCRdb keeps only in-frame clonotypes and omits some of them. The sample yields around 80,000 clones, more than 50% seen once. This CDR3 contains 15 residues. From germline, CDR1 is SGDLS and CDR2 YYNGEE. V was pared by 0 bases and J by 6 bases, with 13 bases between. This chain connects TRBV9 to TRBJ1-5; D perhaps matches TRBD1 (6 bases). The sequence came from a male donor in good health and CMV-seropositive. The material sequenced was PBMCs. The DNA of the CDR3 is TGTGCCAGCAGCGTAGAGTCGACAGGAATTCAGCCCCAGCATTTT. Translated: CASSVESTGIQPQHF.